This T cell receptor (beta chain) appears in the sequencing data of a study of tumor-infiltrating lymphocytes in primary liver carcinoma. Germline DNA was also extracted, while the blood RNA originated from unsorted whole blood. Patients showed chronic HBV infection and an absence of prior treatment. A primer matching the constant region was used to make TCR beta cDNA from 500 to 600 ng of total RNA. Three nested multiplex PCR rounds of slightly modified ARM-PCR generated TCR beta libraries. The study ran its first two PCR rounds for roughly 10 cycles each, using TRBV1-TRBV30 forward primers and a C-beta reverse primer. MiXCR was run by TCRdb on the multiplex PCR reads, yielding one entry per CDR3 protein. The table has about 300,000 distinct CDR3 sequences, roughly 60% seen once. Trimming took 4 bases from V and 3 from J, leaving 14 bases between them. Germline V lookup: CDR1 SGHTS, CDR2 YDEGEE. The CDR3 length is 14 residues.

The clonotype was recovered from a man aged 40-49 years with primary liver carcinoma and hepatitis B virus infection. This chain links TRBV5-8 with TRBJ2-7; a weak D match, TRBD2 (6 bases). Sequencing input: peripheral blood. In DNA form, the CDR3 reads TGTGCCAGCAGCCACTACTGGGGGGACTACGAGCAGTACTTC. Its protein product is CASSHYWGDYEQYF.